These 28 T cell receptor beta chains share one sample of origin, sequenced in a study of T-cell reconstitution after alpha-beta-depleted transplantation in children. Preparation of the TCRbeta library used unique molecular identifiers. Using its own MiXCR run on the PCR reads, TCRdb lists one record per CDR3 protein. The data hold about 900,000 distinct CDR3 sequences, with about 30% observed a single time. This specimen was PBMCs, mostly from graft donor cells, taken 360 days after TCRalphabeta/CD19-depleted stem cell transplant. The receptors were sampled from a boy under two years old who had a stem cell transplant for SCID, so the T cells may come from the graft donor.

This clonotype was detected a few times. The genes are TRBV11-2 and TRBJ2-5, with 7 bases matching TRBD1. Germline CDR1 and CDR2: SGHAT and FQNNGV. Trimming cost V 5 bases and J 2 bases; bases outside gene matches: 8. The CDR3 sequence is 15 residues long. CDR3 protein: CASSVPGTVQETQYF. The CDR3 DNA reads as TGTGCCAGCAGCGTGCCCGGGACAGTACAAGAGACCCAGTACTTC.

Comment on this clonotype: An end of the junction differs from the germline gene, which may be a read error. The CDR3 protein is CSAGGLVNNEQFF. DNA of the CDR3: TGCAGTGCAGGTGGCCTAGTCAACAATGAACAGTTCTTC. This sequence joins TRBV20-1 and TRBJ2-1; D call uncertain. The CDR3 sequence is 13 residues long. From germline, CDR1 is DFQATT and CDR2 SNEGSKA (reference sequence).

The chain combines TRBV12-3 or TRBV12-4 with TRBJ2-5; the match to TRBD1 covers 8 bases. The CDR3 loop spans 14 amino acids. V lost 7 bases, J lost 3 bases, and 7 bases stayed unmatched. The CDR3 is CASIQTGEEETQYF. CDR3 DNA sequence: TGTGCCAGCATCCAGACAGGGGAGGAAGAGACCCAGTACTTC.

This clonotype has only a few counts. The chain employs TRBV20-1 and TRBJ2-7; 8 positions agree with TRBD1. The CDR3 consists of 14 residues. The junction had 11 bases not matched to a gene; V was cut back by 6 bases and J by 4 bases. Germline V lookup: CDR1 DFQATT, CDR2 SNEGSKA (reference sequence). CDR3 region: CSARGQGARYEQYF. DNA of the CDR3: TGCAGTGCCCGCGGGCAGGGGGCGCGGTACGAGCAGTACTTC.

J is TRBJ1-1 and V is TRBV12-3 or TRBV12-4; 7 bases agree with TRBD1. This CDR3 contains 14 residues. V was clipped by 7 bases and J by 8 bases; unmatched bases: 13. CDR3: CASKREGARREAFF. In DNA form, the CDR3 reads TGTGCCAGCAAAAGAGAGGGGGCGCGACGGGAAGCTTTCTTT.

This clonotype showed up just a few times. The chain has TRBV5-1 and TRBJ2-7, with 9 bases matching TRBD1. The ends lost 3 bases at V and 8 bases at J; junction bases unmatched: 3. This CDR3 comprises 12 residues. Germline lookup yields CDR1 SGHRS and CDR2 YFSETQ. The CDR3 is CASSWDRDKQYF. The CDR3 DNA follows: TGCGCCAGCAGCTGGGACAGGGACAAGCAGTACTTC.

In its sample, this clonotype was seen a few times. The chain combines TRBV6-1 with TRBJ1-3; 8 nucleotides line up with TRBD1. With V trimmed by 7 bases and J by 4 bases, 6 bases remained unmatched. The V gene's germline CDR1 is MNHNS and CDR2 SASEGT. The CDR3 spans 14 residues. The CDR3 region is CASTKTGVGNTIYF. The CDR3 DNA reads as TGTGCCAGCACAAAGACAGGGGTCGGAAACACCATATATTTT.

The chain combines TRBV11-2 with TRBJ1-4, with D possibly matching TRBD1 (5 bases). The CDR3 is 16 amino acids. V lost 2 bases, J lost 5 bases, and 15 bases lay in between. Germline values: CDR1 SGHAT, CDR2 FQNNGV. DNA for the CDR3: TGTGCCAGCAGCTTACATGGGGCGGCCGAGAATGAAAAACTGTTTTTT. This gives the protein CASSLHGAAENEKLFF. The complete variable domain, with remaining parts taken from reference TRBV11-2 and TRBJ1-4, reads EAGVAQSPRYKIIEKRQSVAFWCNPISGHATLYWYQQILGQGPKLLIQFQNNGVVDDSQLPKDRFSAERLKGVDSTLKIQPAKLEDSAVYLCASSLHGAAENEKLFFGSGTQLSVL.

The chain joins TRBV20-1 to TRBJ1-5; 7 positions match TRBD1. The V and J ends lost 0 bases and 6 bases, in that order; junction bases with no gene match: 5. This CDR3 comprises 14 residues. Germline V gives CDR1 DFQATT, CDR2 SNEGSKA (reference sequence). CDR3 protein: CSARDQGVVQPQHF. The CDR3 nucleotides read TGCAGTGCTAGAGACCAGGGGGTCGTTCAGCCCCAGCATTTT.

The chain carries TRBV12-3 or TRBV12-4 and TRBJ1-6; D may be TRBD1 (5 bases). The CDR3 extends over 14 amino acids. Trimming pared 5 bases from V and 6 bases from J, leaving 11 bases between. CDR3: CASSQGSPNSPLHF. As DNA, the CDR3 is TGTGCCAGCAGTCAGGGATCCCCTAATTCACCCCTCCACTTT.

DNA of the CDR3: TGTGCCAGCAGCCTAGTGCGTCTAACCTACAATGAGCAGTTCTTC. Translating it yields CASSLVRLTYNEQFF. V and J are TRBV12-3 or TRBV12-4 and TRBJ2-1; D uncertain. The CDR3 totals 15 residues. The V and J ends lost 6 bases and 2 bases respectively, with 14 bases between them.

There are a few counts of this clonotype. CDR3 amino acids: CSVAMVGEKLFF. CDR3 DNA sequence: TGCAGCGTTGCGATGGTGGGTGAAAAACTGTTTTTT. The chain combines TRBV29-1 with TRBJ1-4; the D is unclear. V lost 4 bases, J lost 7 bases, and 10 bases lay in between. This CDR3 is 12 amino acids long. Germline V gives CDR1 SQVTM, CDR2 ANQGSEA.

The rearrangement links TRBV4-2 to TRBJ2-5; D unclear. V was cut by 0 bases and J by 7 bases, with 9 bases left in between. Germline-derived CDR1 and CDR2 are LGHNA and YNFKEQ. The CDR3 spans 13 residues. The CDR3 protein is CASSQDPGGTQYF. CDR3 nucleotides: TGTGCCAGCAGCCAAGATCCCGGTGGGACCCAGTACTTC.

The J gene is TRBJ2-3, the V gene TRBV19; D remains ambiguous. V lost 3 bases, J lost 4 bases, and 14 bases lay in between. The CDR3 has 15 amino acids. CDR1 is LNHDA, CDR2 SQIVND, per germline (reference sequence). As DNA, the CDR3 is TGTGCCAGTAGTATGCCCGGGCAGACTGCAGATACGCAGTATTTT. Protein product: CASSMPGQTADTQYF.

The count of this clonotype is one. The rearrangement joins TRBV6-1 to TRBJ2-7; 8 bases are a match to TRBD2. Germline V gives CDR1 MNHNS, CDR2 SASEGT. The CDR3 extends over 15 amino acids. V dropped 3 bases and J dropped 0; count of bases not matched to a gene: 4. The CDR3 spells CASSDTGGASYEQYF. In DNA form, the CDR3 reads TGTGCCAGCAGTGACACCGGGGGGGCCTCCTACGAGCAGTACTTC.

The CDR3 loop is CATSQYSNQPQHF. The DNA of the CDR3 is TGTGCCACCAGCCAATATAGCAATCAGCCCCAGCATTTT. V usage is TRBV24-1 and J usage is TRBJ1-5; D is unresolved. The CDR3 loop spans 13 amino acids. Germline CDR1 reads KGHDR; CDR2 reads SFDVKD. V was pared by 7 bases and J by 0 bases, with 6 bases between.

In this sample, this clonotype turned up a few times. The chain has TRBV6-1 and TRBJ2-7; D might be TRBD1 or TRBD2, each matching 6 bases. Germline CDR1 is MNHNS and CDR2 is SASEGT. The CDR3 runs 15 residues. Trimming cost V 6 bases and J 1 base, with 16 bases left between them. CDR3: CASRIDRSGSYEQYF. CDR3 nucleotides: TGTGCCAGCAGAATCGACAGGAGCGGGTCCTACGAGCAGTACTTC.

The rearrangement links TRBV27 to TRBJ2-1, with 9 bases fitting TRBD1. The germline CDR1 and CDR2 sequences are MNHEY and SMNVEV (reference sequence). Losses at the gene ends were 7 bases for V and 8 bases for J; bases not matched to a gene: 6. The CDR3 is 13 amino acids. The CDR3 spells CASTGQGRDEQFF. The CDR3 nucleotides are TGTGCCAGCACTGGACAGGGGAGGGATGAGCAGTTCTTC.

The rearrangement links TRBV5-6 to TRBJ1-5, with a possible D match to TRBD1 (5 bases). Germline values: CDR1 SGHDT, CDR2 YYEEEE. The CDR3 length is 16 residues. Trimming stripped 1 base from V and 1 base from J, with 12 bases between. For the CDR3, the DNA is TGTGCCAGCAGCTTGACGGGGGGAGGGAGCAATCAGCCCCAGCATTTT. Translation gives CASSLTGGGSNQPQHF.

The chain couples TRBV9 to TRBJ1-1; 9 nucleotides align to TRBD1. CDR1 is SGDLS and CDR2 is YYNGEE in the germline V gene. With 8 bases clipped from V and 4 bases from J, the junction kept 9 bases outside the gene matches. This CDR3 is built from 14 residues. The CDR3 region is CASNRGPAGTEAFF. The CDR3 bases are TGTGCCAGTAACAGGGGGCCGGCGGGCACTGAAGCTTTCTTT.

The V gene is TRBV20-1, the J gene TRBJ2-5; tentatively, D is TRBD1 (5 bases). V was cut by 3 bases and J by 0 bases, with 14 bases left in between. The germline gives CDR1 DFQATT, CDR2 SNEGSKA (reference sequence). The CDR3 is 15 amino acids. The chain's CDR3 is CSASLVATDQETQYF. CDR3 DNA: TGCAGTGCTAGTTTGGTGGCGACAGACCAAGAGACCCAGTACTTC.

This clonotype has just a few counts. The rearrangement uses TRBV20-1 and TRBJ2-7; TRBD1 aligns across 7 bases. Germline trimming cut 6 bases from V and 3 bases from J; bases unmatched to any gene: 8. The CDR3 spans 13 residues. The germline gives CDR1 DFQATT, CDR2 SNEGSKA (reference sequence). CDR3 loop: CSATRDSSYEQYF. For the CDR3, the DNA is TGCAGTGCCACCCGGGACAGTAGCTACGAGCAGTACTTC.

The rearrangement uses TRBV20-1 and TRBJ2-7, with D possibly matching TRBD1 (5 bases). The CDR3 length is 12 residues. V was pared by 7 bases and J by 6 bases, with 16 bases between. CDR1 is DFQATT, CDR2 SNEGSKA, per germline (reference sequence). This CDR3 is CSVTTAPVEQYF. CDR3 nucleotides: TGCAGTGTCACGACAGCACCTGTCGAGCAGTACTTC.

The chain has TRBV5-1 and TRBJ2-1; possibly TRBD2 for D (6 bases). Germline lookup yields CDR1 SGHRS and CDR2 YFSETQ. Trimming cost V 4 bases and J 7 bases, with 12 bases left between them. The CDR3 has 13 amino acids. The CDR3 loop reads CASSRGLANEQFF. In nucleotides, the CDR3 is TGCGCCAGCAGCCGGGGACTCGCAAATGAGCAGTTCTTC.

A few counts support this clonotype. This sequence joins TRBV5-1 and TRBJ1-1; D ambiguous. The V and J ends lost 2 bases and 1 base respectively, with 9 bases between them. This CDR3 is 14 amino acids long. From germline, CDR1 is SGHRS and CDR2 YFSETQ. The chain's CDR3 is CASSLWVSNTEAFF. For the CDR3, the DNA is TGCGCCAGCAGCTTATGGGTATCGAACACTGAAGCTTTCTTT.

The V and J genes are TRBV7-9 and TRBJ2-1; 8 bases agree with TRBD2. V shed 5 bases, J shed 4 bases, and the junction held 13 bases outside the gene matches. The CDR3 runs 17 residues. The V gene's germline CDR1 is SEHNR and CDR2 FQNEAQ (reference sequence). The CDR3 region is CASSPGSVGGGYNEQFF. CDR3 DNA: TGTGCCAGCAGCCCGGGGTCAGTCGGGGGGGGTTACAATGAGCAGTTCTTC.

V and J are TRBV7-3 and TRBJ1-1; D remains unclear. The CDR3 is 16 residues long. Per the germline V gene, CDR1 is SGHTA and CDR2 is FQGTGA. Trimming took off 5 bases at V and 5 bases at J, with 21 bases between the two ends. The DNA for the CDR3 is TGTGCCAGCAGCCTTCATTCCCCCTGGACTGGAACTGAAGCTTTCTTT. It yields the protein CASSLHSPWTGTEAFF.

Written as DNA, the CDR3 is TGCGCCAGCAGCTTGGTGGGCGGGATAGCAGATACGCAGTATTTT. Translation gives CASSLVGGIADTQYF. V gene TRBV5-1 combines with J gene TRBJ2-3; TRBD2 is a possible D gene (6 bases). CDR1 SGHRS and CDR2 YFSETQ come from the germline V gene. The CDR3 loop spans 15 amino acids. V gave up 0 bases and J gave up 4 bases, with 12 bases separating them.